Listed here are 3 T cell receptor beta chains from one sample, sequenced in a study of regulatory T cells in long-lasting Graves disease. According to the study, TCR beta libraries were built with iRepertoire HTBI primers and CDR3-region Arm-PCR. In TCRdb, the multiplex PCR reads were re-called with MiXCR into one record per CDR3 protein. The sample lists 300,000 to 400,000 distinct CDR3 sequences; roughly 17% were seen once. Documented time point: newly diagnosed GD, antithyroid drugs for less than 3 months. PBMC-derived RNA was used for the TCR library. These data were also reused for a study on T cells in Graves' hyperthyroidism and ophthalmopathy.

This sample comprised peripheral blood mononuclear cells (PBMCs), obtained at new diagnosis, from a patient treated with antithyroid drugs. These receptors originate from a man between 40 and 49 years old with Graves disease.

This clonotype showed up many times. The chain joins TRBV5-1 to TRBJ1-4; D unclear. The germline CDR1 and CDR2 sequences are SGHRS and YFSETQ. V was clipped by 5 bases and J by 8 bases, with 19 bases between them. The CDR3 covers 15 residues. The CDR3 bases are TGCGCCAGCAGTTCCACCTCGGCCGTCCGCGAAAAACTGTTTTTT. It specifies CASSSTSAVREKLFF.

This clonotype has ten or more counts. The gene calls are TRBV6-2 or TRBV6-3 and TRBJ2-7; possible D gene TRBD1, 6 bases. The CDR3 extends over 14 amino acids. Trimming shortened V by 6 bases and J by 3 bases, and 15 bases separated the two germline ends. Germline lookup yields CDR1 MNHEY and CDR2 SVGEGT. CDR3 nucleotides: TGTGCCAGCAGGGCCGGGACAAGGGGCTACGAGCAGTACTTC. This sequence encodes CASRAGTRGYEQYF.

This clonotype was counted many times. This chain joins TRBV5-1 and TRBJ2-2; D might be TRBD1 or TRBD2, each matching 5 bases. The CDR3 spans 17 residues. Germline V gene sequence: CDR1 SGHRS, CDR2 YFSETQ. The V end lost 0 bases, the J end lost 2 bases, and 14 bases lay between the germline ends. The CDR3, as DNA: TGCGCCAGCAGCTTGGACCCCCAGGGACCAAACACCGGGGAGCTGTTTTTT. It yields the protein CASSLDPQGPNTGELFF.